A selection of T cell receptor beta chains follows, all from one sample in a study of shared clonotypes between healthy human individuals. Sequencing used immunoSEQ multiplex PCR; TCRdb keeps in-frame clones, though not all of them. In the table there are some 1,900,000 clones, about 95% of which are singletons. The sample consisted of naive CD8+ T cells sorted from blood. These receptors all stem from a man between 18 and 35 years old in good health. CDR3s include the opening cysteine and the closing phenylalanine or tryptophan. D genes are given only for firm matches. Only some rows state a clone size, as once, few, many or a class for expanded clones.

. TRBJ2-7 TRBV21-1 . TGTGCCAGCAGCCCCCTTTGGTGGGGGCCTGGTTACGAGCAGTACTTC CASSPLWWGPGYEQYF
once TRBJ2-7 TRBV27 . TGTGCCAGCAGTTTTCAGGAAAGCTACGAGCAGTACTTC CASSFQESYEQYF
. TRBJ2-7 TRBV6-5 . TGTGCCAGCAGTTACGGGAAAGACGAGCAGTACTTC CASSYGKDEQYF
. TRBJ2-5 TRBV6-5 TRBD1 TGTGCCAGCAGTTACTCCGGGACAGTAAAAGAGACCCAGTACTTC CASSYSGTVKETQYF
. TRBJ1-4 TRBV11-2 TRBD1 TGTGCCAGCAGCTCCTACCAACAGGGGGCCGAGGAAAAACTGTTTTTT CASSSYQQGAEEKLFF
. TRBJ2-1 TRBV25-1 . TGTGCCAGCAGTGAAGTAGGGCCCTACAATGAGCAGTTCTTC CASSEVGPYNEQFF
. TRBJ1-1 TRBV28 . TGTGCCAGCAGTCTAACCAGGACAGTGAACACTGAAGCTTTCTTT CASSLTRTVNTEAFF
. TRBJ1-3 TRBV28 TRBD1 TGTGCCAGCAGTTTACACAGGGGGGATGGAAACACCATATATTTT CASSLHRGDGNTIYF
. TRBJ2-2 TRBV28 . TGTGCCAGCAGTTTACTAGGGGAGCTGTTTTTT CASSLLGELFF
. TRBJ2-7 TRBV5-1 . TGCGCCAGCAGCTTGGGAGGGTCGTCAGGGCCGAACTCCTACGAGCAGTACTTC CASSLGGSSGPNSYEQYF
. TRBJ1-1 TRBV9 . TGTGCCAGCAGCGTAGAAGGGGATTACACTGAAGCTTTCTTT CASSVEGDYTEAFF
. TRBJ2-7 TRBV5-4 . TGTGCCAGCAGCTTGGATACTTGGGGCCCCTACGAGCAGTACTTC CASSLDTWGPYEQYF
. TRBJ2-1 TRBV19 . TGTGCCAGTAGTCCAATCCGGGAAGGATACAATGAGCAGTTCTTC CASSPIREGYNEQFF
. TRBJ1-1 TRBV5-6 . TGTGCCAGCAGCTTGGCCTTTAACACTGAAGCTTTCTTT CASSLAFNTEAFF
once TRBJ1-5 TRBV27 TRBD1 TGTGCCAGCAGTCCTTCGACAGGGGAGAGCAATCAGCCCCAGCATTTT CASSPSTGESNQPQHF
. TRBJ1-2 TRBV2 TRBD1 TGTGCCAGCAGTGAAGAGGGACAGCGACCCTATGGCTACACCTTC CASSEEGQRPYGYTF
. TRBJ2-7 TRBV6-6 . TGTGCCAGCAGTTACGTCTTCACCTACGAGCAGTACTTC CASSYVFTYEQYF
. TRBJ1-1 TRBV7-9 . TGTGCCAGCAGCCGAAACTTGGCGGCGTACACTGAAGCTTTCTTT CASSRNLAAYTEAFF
. TRBJ1-4 TRBV4-1 . TGCGCCAGCAGCCAGTTCCCATGGAAGGGGTGGGGAAAACTGTTTTTT CASSQFPWKGWGKLFF
. TRBJ1-3 TRBV18 . TGTGCCAGCTCAACCCTCCCCCCCGGGGACAACCCTGGAAACACCATATATTTT CASSTLPPGDNPGNTIYF
. TRBJ2-1 TRBV6-5 TRBD2 TGTGCCAGCAGTTCGTCCTTAGCGGGGGCCATCGATGAGCAGTTCTTC CASSSSLAGAIDEQFF
. TRBJ2-1 TRBV7-9 TRBD2 TGTGCCAGCAGCTCCGGACTAGCGCGAAGCTCCTACAATGAGCAGTTCTTC CASSSGLARSSYNEQFF
. TRBJ2-1 TRBV5-6 TRBD1 TGTGCCAGCAGCCCCTCCGGGACAGGGTTTCGTGAGCAGTTCTTC CASSPSGTGFREQFF
. TRBJ2-1 TRBV29-1 . TGCAGCGTTGAAGATCGGGGTAGGGCTCTATACAATGAGCAGTTCTTC CSVEDRGRALYNEQFF
. TRBJ1-5 TRBV4-1 TRBD1 TGCGCCAGCAGCCCACAGGGGGCTCAATATAGCAATCAGCCCCAGCATTTT CASSPQGAQYSNQPQHF
. TRBJ2-1 TRBV15 . TGTGCCACCAGCAGAGAATGGGTTAATGAGCAGTTCTTC CATSREWVNEQFF
. TRBJ2-2 TRBV4-2 TRBD2 TGTGCCAGCAGCCAACCTAGCGGGACCGGCGGGGAGCTGTTTTTT CASSQPSGTGGELFF
. TRBJ2-7 TRBV9 . TGTGCCAGCAGCGCGCCCGGGACAAAAGGGGAGCAGTACTTC CASSAPGTKGEQYF
. TRBJ2-1 TRBV10-1 . TGCGCCAGCAGTGAGTCGAGGGATCTCGGTACCAATGAGCAGTTCTTC CASSESRDLGTNEQFF
. TRBJ1-4 TRBV27 . TGTGCCAGCAGTCCAGGGACGATGCTTGAAAAACTGTTTTTT CASSPGTMLEKLFF
. TRBJ1-3 TRBV4-1 . TGCGCCAGCAGCCAGGGAAACACCATATATTTT CASSQGNTIYF
. TRBJ2-2 TRBV4-1 . TGCGCCAGCAGCCAAGTAGCGTTAAACACCGGGGAGCTGTTTTTT CASSQVALNTGELFF
. TRBJ1-6 TRBV9 TRBD1 TGTGCCAGCAGCGGGGGGACAGGGGGTGCTCATAATTCACCCCTCCACTTT CASSGGTGGAHNSPLHF
. TRBJ1-2 TRBV5-4 . TGTGCCAGCAGCTTGCAGGAATCCTATGGCTACACCTTC CASSLQESYGYTF
. TRBJ1-2 TRBV30 . TGTGCCTGGAGTGCGGGACCCGGGGTTGGCTATGGCTACACCTTC CAWSAGPGVGYGYTF
. TRBJ1-5 TRBV27 . TGTGCCAGCAGTCCCATCGGGTGGGGGAATCAGCCCCAGCATTTT CASSPIGWGNQPQHF
. TRBJ1-4 TRBV7-3 . TGTGCCAGCAGCTTAAACCCCACCCCGCCGCCAGGTAGTGAAAAACTGTTTTTT CASSLNPTPPPGSEKLFF
once TRBJ1-1 TRBV27 . TGTGCCAGCAGTTTTGGGGGCATGAACACTGAAGCTTTCTTT CASSFGGMNTEAFF
. TRBJ2-5 TRBV7-9 . TGTGCCAGCAGCTTCGCAGGGACCATGCAAGAGACCCAGTACTTC CASSFAGTMQETQYF
. TRBJ1-6 TRBV30 . TGTGCCTGGAGTGTACTGCAGGGTAATTCACCCCTCCACTTT CAWSVLQGNSPLHF
. TRBJ2-1 TRBV7-6 . TGTGCCAGCAGCCCCCATCCCGGACTGCAAAATGAGCAGTTCTTC CASSPHPGLQNEQFF
. TRBJ2-2 TRBV7-9 . TGTGCCAGCAGCTCACGACGGGCAAACACCGGGGAGCTGTTTTTT CASSSRRANTGELFF